The TCR beta chain under discussion was sequenced for a study of cytomegalovirus exposure and HLA in healthy donors. General observations from the study: With further analysis later on, most CMV-associated TCR beta chains appeared HLA-restricted. 16,951 TCR beta sequences were associated with HLA alleles at 0.05 false discovery rate in a later analysis.

PCR used 60 Vbeta primers and 13 Jbeta primers. TCRdb's table, derived via immunoSEQ multiplex PCR, lists solely in-frame clones and lacks some. The table lists some 140,000 clones, about four fifths of them singletons. Trimming cost V 2 bases and J 4 bases; bases outside gene matches: 0. Germline V gene sequence: CDR1 KGHSH, CDR2 LQKENI. The CDR3 is 13 residues long. Concerning this clone itself: As yet, its antigen is unknown.

This chain uses TRBV18 with TRBJ2-7; 9 bases agree with TRBD2. This TCR was recovered from a man aged 25 to 45 in good health. The sequencing input was PBMCs. This CDR3 is CASSPTSGYEQYF. The CDR3 nucleotides are TGTGCCAGCTCACCAACTAGCGGGTACGAGCAGTACTTC.